A selection of T cell receptor beta chains follows, all from one sample in a study of shared clonotypes between healthy human individuals. Clones were read by immunoSEQ multiplex PCR, and TCRdb kept only the in-frame ones, dropping some. This table has more than 2 million clones, 90% to 95% appearing once. The source material was naive CD8+ T cells from PBMCs. These receptors all come from a man between 18 and 29 years old in good health. Some clones in this sample may be carry-over from other donors' samples. Each CDR3 is given with its conserved first and last residue. The order of the fields is clone size, V gene, J gene, D gene, CDR3 protein, CDR3 DNA. A D gene is named only where the DNA matches it firmly. Expanded clones are given a class, and other clones once, few, many or no size at all.

.	TRBV13	TRBJ2-3	.	CASTLGEEERDTQYF	TGTGCCAGCACCTTAGGGGAGGAGGAGCGGGATACGCAGTATTTT
.	TRBV19	TRBJ1-2	.	CASSIPPGTHYGYTF	TGTGCCAGTAGTATCCCCCCCGGGACGCACTATGGCTACACCTTC
few	TRBV27	TRBJ2-7	.	CASSQGHEQYF	TGTGCCAGCAGTCAAGGTCACGAGCAGTACTTC
.	TRBV7-9	TRBJ1-4	TRBD1	CASSSYSGQGFNEKLFF	TGTGCCAGCAGCAGCTATTCGGGACAGGGCTTTAATGAAAAACTGTTTTTT
.	TRBV9	TRBJ2-2	.	CASSVWAGPTGELFF	TGTGCCAGCAGCGTATGGGCGGGACCCACCGGGGAGCTGTTTTTT
.	TRBV25-1	TRBJ2-2	.	CASSVRGTGELFF	TGTGCCAGCAGTGTTAGGGGAACCGGGGAGCTGTTTTTT
.	TRBV27	TRBJ2-1	.	CASSLLGQSGPGYNEQFF	TGTGCCAGCAGTTTATTAGGCCAATCGGGACCAGGATACAATGAGCAGTTCTTC
.	TRBV9	TRBJ2-3	.	CASSVGGLSTDTQYF	TGTGCCAGCAGCGTGGGAGGTCTGAGCACAGATACGCAGTATTTT
.	TRBV19	TRBJ2-1	.	CASSPRGLARLHGEQFF	TGTGCCAGTAGTCCTCGGGGCTTAGCTCGCCTACATGGTGAGCAGTTCTTC
.	TRBV5-6	TRBJ2-2	TRBD2	CASSEGTSGSTGELFF	TGTGCCAGCAGCGAGGGGACTAGCGGGAGCACCGGGGAGCTGTTTTTT
.	TRBV5-6	TRBJ2-5	TRBD2	CASSSRGGLAELLQETQYF	TGTGCCAGCAGCTCAAGAGGAGGACTAGCGGAGCTTCTCCAAGAGACCCAGTACTTC
.	TRBV5-5	TRBJ2-7	.	CASSLTGRTYEQYF	TGTGCCAGCAGCTTGACTGGACGGACCTACGAGCAGTACTTC
.	TRBV28	TRBJ2-7	TRBD2	CASKLAGEVYEQYF	TGTGCCAGCAAACTAGCGGGAGAAGTCTACGAGCAGTACTTC
.	TRBV7-8	TRBJ2-3	.	CASSSISSDRSTDTQYF	TGTGCCAGCAGCTCCATAAGTAGCGATCGAAGCACAGATACGCAGTATTTT
.	TRBV28	TRBJ2-3	.	CASSLLTGPQGQDTQYF	TGTGCCAGCAGTTTATTAACGGGACCCCAAGGCCAAGATACGCAGTATTTT
.	TRBV28	TRBJ2-1	TRBD1	CASSSRNPLRDRGYNEQFF	TGTGCCAGCAGTTCAAGAAACCCGCTCAGGGACAGGGGGTACAATGAGCAGTTCTTC
.	TRBV28	TRBJ1-5	.	CASSLFRGINQPQHF	TGTGCCAGCAGTTTATTTCGGGGGATCAATCAGCCCCAGCATTTT
.	TRBV27	TRBJ2-1	.	CASSLVVAYNEQFF	TGTGCCAGCAGTTTGGTGGTAGCCTACAATGAGCAGTTCTTC
.	TRBV27	TRBJ2-1	.	CASSPNTGNIYNEQFF	TGTGCCAGCAGCCCCAACACAGGGAACATCTACAATGAGCAGTTCTTC
.	TRBV4-2	TRBJ2-1	TRBD2	CASSHNTGLAGEQFF	TGTGCCAGCAGCCACAATACGGGACTAGCGGGAGAGCAGTTCTTC
.	TRBV5-1	TRBJ1-1	.	CASGGRQLNTEAFF	TGCGCCAGCGGCGGGCGACAATTGAACACTGAAGCTTTCTTT
.	TRBV30	TRBJ2-1	TRBD2	CAWRSGGYNEQFF	TGTGCCTGGAGATCGGGGGGGTACAATGAGCAGTTCTTC
.	TRBV7-6	TRBJ2-3	.	CASTQTQSDTQYF	TGTGCCAGCACCCAGACCCAATCAGATACGCAGTATTTT
once	TRBV9	TRBJ2-7	.	CASSVSGTATYEQYF	TGTGCCAGCAGCGTATCCGGGACGGCAACCTACGAGCAGTACTTC
.	TRBV7-2	TRBJ2-7	TRBD2	CASSSFPGGVTYEQYF	TGTGCCAGCAGCTCCTTCCCGGGGGGGGTTACCTACGAGCAGTACTTC
.	TRBV7-9	TRBJ1-2	.	CASSFNEIRVRGYTF	TGTGCCAGCAGCTTTAATGAGATAAGGGTCCGAGGCTACACCTTC
.	TRBV7-9	TRBJ1-4	TRBD1	CASSFGTGLSQNEKLFF	TGTGCCAGCAGCTTTGGGACAGGGCTTTCCCAAAATGAAAAACTGTTTTTT
.	TRBV10-3	TRBJ1-1	.	CAISDLSLEAFF	TGTGCCATCAGTGATTTGTCCCTCGAAGCTTTCTTT
once	TRBV5-1	TRBJ2-7	.	CASASRGTPMRGVVHEQYF	TGCGCCAGCGCTTCTCGTGGGACCCCCATGAGGGGGGTCGTTCACGAGCAGTACTTC
.	TRBV7-9	TRBJ2-7	.	CASSLADPAGEQYF	TGTGCCAGCAGCTTGGCGGACCCGGCGGGGGAGCAGTACTTC
once	TRBV28	TRBJ2-3	.	CASSSGTDTQYF	TGTGCCAGCAGTTCCGGCACAGATACGCAGTATTTT
.	TRBV7-9	TRBJ2-7	TRBD2	CASSVTGLGDREQYF	TGTGCCAGCAGCGTGACGGGACTAGGGGATCGCGAGCAGTACTTC
.	TRBV9	TRBJ1-2	.	CASRGRASQVDGYTF	TGTGCCAGCAGGGGCAGGGCGAGTCAGGTCGATGGCTACACCTTC
.	TRBV27	TRBJ1-4	.	CASSLKRGYATNEKLFF	TGTGCCAGCAGTTTGAAGAGAGGGTATGCAACTAATGAAAAACTGTTTTTT
.	TRBV6-5	TRBJ2-7	.	CASSYRAERIYEQYF	TGTGCCAGCAGTTATCGGGCAGAAAGGATCTACGAGCAGTACTTC
.	TRBV7-2	TRBJ2-3	TRBD2	CASSLGERGYGDTQYF	TGTGCCAGCAGCTTAGGAGAGCGGGGTTACGGGGATACGCAGTATTTT
.	TRBV5-1	TRBJ2-7	TRBD2	CASSFSAAGGLYEQYF	TGCGCCAGCAGCTTCTCGGCCGCGGGAGGTCTTTACGAGCAGTACTTC
.	TRBV6-6	TRBJ2-7	.	CASTTGWNLEQYF	TGTGCCAGCACCACAGGTTGGAACCTCGAGCAGTACTTC
.	TRBV7-9	TRBJ2-7	TRBD1	CASSYGQGQSYEQYF	TGTGCCAGCAGTTACGGACAGGGTCAATCCTACGAGCAGTACTTC
.	TRBV7-8	TRBJ1-5	.	CASSALVLGGNQPQHF	TGTGCCAGCAGCGCACTAGTTTTGGGGGGTAATCAGCCCCAGCATTTT
once	TRBV4-1	TRBJ2-5	TRBD1	CASSHLPGQGGETQYF	TGCGCCAGCAGCCACCTCCCGGGACAGGGGGGAGAGACCCAGTACTTC
.	TRBV2	TRBJ2-2	TRBD2	CASSELAGDVTGELFF	TGTGCCAGCAGTGAATTAGCGGGAGACGTAACCGGGGAGCTGTTTTTT
.	TRBV5-4	TRBJ2-7	TRBD1	CASSLGQGVFYEQYF	TGTGCCAGCAGCTTGGGACAGGGGGTCTTCTACGAGCAGTACTTC
.	TRBV6-5	TRBJ1-1	.	CASGQGLNTEAFF	TGTGCCAGCGGTCAGGGTTTGAACACTGAAGCTTTCTTT
.	TRBV12-5	TRBJ2-7	TRBD2	CAIPPLAGYLYEQYF	TGTGCTATCCCTCCCCTAGCGGGATACCTCTACGAGCAGTACTTC
.	TRBV9	TRBJ2-7	.	CASSPGWGATYEQYF	TGTGCCAGCAGCCCCGGCTGGGGGGCCACCTACGAGCAGTACTTC
.	TRBV6-1	TRBJ1-1	.	CASSEYGRNTEAFF	TGTGCCAGCAGTGAATACGGACGGAACACTGAAGCTTTCTTT
.	TRBV5-6	TRBJ2-1	TRBD2	CASTQIVLAADNEQFF	TGTGCCAGCACCCAGATAGTCCTAGCGGCAGACAATGAGCAGTTCTTC
.	TRBV27	TRBJ2-7	.	CASSWGGSYEQYF	TGTGCCAGCAGTTGGGGTGGGTCCTACGAGCAGTACTTC